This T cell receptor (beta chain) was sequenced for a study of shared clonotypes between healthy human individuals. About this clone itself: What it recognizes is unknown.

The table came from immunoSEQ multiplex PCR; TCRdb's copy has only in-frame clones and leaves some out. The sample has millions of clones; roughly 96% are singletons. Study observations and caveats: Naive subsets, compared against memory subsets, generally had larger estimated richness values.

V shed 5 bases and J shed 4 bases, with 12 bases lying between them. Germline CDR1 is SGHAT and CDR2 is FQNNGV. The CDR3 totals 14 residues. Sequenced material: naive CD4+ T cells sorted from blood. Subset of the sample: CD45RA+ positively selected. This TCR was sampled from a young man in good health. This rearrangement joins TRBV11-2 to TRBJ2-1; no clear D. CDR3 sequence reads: CASSPAQVYNEQFF. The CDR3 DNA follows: TGTGCCAGCAGCCCCGCCCAAGTTTACAATGAGCAGTTCTTC.